One and the same sample provided the 32 T cell receptor beta chains below, sequenced in a study of T cell repertoires in cytomegalovirus infection. Via MiXCR, TCRdb re-called the reads, giving one row per CDR3 protein. The sample consists of 97,000 or so distinct CDR3 sequences, 16% of them appearing once. The specimen was PBMCs. The receptor set was obtained from a human donor in good health (CMV status not recorded). Some clones in this sample may be carry-over from other donors' samples.

The CDR3 coding sequence is TGCGCCAGCAGTGATCCTGGAATGCCCCAGCATTTT. Amino acids: CASSDPGMPQHF. The chain uses TRBV10-2 and TRBJ1-5, with D uncertain. CDR1 and CDR2 (germline): WSHSY, SAAADI. The CDR3 has 12 residues. V lost 3 bases, J lost 9 bases, and 9 bases lay in between.

J is TRBJ1-1 and V is TRBV5-1, with a weak D call TRBD1 (6 bases). Germline assignment: CDR1 SGHRS and CDR2 YFSETQ. Between the trimmed V and J ends, which lost 0 bases and 0 bases, there was a span of 9 bases. The CDR3 extends over 15 amino acids. DNA of the CDR3: TGCGCCAGCAGCTTGGTTCGGGACATGAACACTGAAGCTTTCTTT. It specifies CASSLVRDMNTEAFF.

The chain has TRBV18 and TRBJ2-2; D tentatively reads TRBD1 or TRBD2 (5 bases each). The CDR3 has 16 amino acids. V was shortened by 2 bases and J by 4 bases, with 14 bases between the two germline ends. In germline, CDR1 is KGHSH, CDR2 LQKENI. DNA of the CDR3: TGTGCCAGCTCACCATATGAGGGGTCGAGCACCGGGGAGCTGTTTTTT. Amino acids: CASSPYEGSSTGELFF.

The V call is TRBV7-3, the J call TRBJ2-3; TRBD2 agrees at 8 bases. The CDR3 is 16 residues long. Looked up from germline, CDR1 is SGHTA and CDR2 is FQGTGA. With 4 bases clipped from V and 3 bases from J, the junction kept 9 bases outside the gene matches. The CDR3 loop is CASSYTGGGGTDTQYF. CDR3 DNA: TGTGCCAGCAGCTACACCGGGGGCGGGGGGACAGATACGCAGTATTTT. Using reference TRBV7-3 and TRBJ2-3 for the parts outside the CDR3, the full variable domain is GAGVSQTPSNKVTEKGKYVELRCDPISGHTALYWYRQSLGQGPEFLIYFQGTGAADDSGLPNDRFFAVRPEGSVSTLKIQRTERGDSAVYLCASSYTGGGGTDTQYFGPGTRLTVL.

This clonotype was detected many times. The chain has TRBV12-3 or TRBV12-4 and TRBJ2-5; 8 bases align to TRBD1. Losses at the gene ends were 5 bases for V and 2 bases for J; bases not matched to a gene: 7. The length of the CDR3 is 15 residues. The CDR3 here is CASSPRTGPQETQYF. CDR3 sequence (DNA): TGTGCCAGCAGTCCACGGACAGGGCCTCAAGAGACCCAGTACTTC.

This clonotype was detected many times. The chain joins TRBV12-3 or TRBV12-4 to TRBJ2-7, with D maybe TRBD2 (5 bases). The CDR3 totals 15 residues. The V end was cut by 2 bases, the J end by 0 bases, with 11 bases between. The CDR3 bases are TGTGCCAGCAGTTTAAGGCGGGCCTTCTCCTACGAGCAGTACTTC. It translates to CASSLRRAFSYEQYF.

V usage is TRBV12-3 or TRBV12-4 and J usage is TRBJ1-5, with 9 bases lining up with TRBD1. CDR3 length: 14 amino acids. V was pared by 6 bases and J by 6 bases, with 6 bases of the junction left unmatched. This chain's CDR3 is CASRLGQGSQPQHF. CDR3 bases: TGTGCCAGCAGGCTCGGACAGGGGAGTCAGCCCCAGCATTTT.

This clonotype was counted ten times or more. This chain links TRBV7-8 with TRBJ1-5; 7 bases map to TRBD1. CDR3 length: 11 amino acids. Germline V CDR1 and CDR2: SGHVS, FQNEAQ. The junction had 6 bases not matched to a gene; V was cut back by 11 bases and J by 8 bases. The CDR3 nucleotides read TGTGCCCACAGGGGAAGGAAGCCCCAGCATTTT. Its translation is CAHRGRKPQHF.

This clonotype appeared a few times. This rearrangement joins TRBV2 to TRBJ1-2; D remains ambiguous. V was pared by 3 bases and J by 5 bases, with 10 bases between. Germline V CDR1 and CDR2: SNHLY, FYNNEI. The CDR3 has 13 amino acids. CDR3 loop: CASSERAPYGYTF. CDR3 in DNA: TGTGCCAGCAGTGAGCGGGCCCCATATGGCTACACCTTC.

This clonotype appeared a few times. J is TRBJ1-2 and V is TRBV29-1; 8 bases are a match to TRBD1. V dropped 3 bases and J dropped 4; count of bases not matched to a gene: 7. CDR3 length equals 14 residues. The germline V gene encodes CDR1 SQVTM and CDR2 ANQGSEA. As DNA, the CDR3 is TGCAGCGTTGACCCGGACAGGGTTGCCTATGGCTACACCTTC. Amino acid sequence: CSVDPDRVAYGYTF.

The genes are TRBV2 and TRBJ1-2; 7 bases line up with TRBD1. The trim removed 4 bases at V and 3 bases at J, leaving 8 bases unmatched. Germline-derived CDR1 and CDR2 are SNHLY and FYNNEI. This CDR3 is 15 amino acids long. The CDR3 DNA reads as TGTGCCAGCAGTGTCCAACCGGGACAGCACTATGGCTACACCTTC. Amino acids: CASSVQPGQHYGYTF. The whole variable domain, remainder taken from reference TRBV2 and TRBJ1-2, is EPEVTQTPSHQVTQMGQEVILRCVPISNHLYFYWYRQILGQKVEFLVSFYNNEISEKSEIFDDQFSVERPDGSNFTLKIRSTKLEDSAMYFCASSVQPGQHYGYTFGSGTRLTVV.

In this sample, this clonotype turned up a few times. The genes are TRBV4-1 and TRBJ1-6; D is undetermined. This CDR3 has 15 residues. Trimming shortened V by 1 base and J by 7 bases, and 11 bases separated the two germline ends. Germline V lookup: CDR1 MGHRA, CDR2 YSYEKL. CDR3 residues: CASSQVAEKNSPLHF. The CDR3 bases are TGCGCCAGCAGCCAAGTGGCAGAAAAAAATTCACCCCTCCACTTT.

A word on this clonotype: The junction differs from germline at one of its ends, possibly a read error. The chain joins TRBV25-1 to TRBJ2-1; TRBD1 is a possible D gene (6 bases). There are 15 residues in the CDR3. Germline V gene lookup returns CDR1 MGHDK and CDR2 SYGVNS. CDR3 DNA: TGTGCCAGCAGTGGGCGGCAGGGGACCTACAGTGAGCAGTTCTTC. Protein: CASSGRQGTYSEQFF.

This clonotype was observed many times. The chain employs TRBV7-2 and TRBJ2-7; D is unresolved. The CDR3 contains 11 residues. Per the germline V gene, CDR1 is SGHTA and CDR2 is FQGNSA. V dropped 5 bases and J dropped 6 bases, with 8 bases sitting between them. The CDR3 DNA follows: TGTGCCAGCAGCCCGGCCCTCGAGCAGTACTTC. Amino acids: CASSPALEQYF.

This clonotype was observed many times. V usage is TRBV7-2 and J usage is TRBJ1-2; tentatively, D is TRBD1 (5 bases). The germline gives CDR1 SGHTA, CDR2 FQGNSA. The V end was cut by 5 bases, the J end by 7 bases, with 23 bases between. The CDR3 is 16 amino acids. CDR3 nucleotide sequence: TGTGCCAGCAGCGTGCGGATGGGGTTGGGGGGAGGTGGCTACACCTTC. Its translation is CASSVRMGLGGGGYTF.

This clonotype has just a few counts. The rearrangement uses TRBV28 and TRBJ2-3; 10 bases fit TRBD1. CDR3 length equals 16 residues. Germline V lookup: CDR1 MDHEN, CDR2 SYDVKM. J gave up 8 bases and V 6 bases, and 14 bases lay outside the gene matches. The CDR3 region has the DNA TGTGCCAGCAGCGCTTCTGGGACAGGGGCGTTCCGTACGCAGTATTTT. Protein product: CASSASGTGAFRTQYF.

This clonotype was seen many times. The chain combines TRBV27 with TRBJ2-1, with D possibly matching TRBD1 (6 bases). CDR3 length: 14 residues. Germline V gives CDR1 MNHEY, CDR2 SMNVEV (reference sequence). V was pared by 4 bases and J by 3 bases, with 10 bases between. CDR3 coding DNA: TGTGCCAGCAGTTCCCGGGACAACTACAATGAGCAGTTCTTC. It codes for CASSSRDNYNEQFF.

The chain joins TRBV29-1 to TRBJ2-3, with no clear D. Trimming took off 5 bases at V and 3 bases at J, with 15 bases between the two ends. Germline CDR1 is SQVTM and CDR2 is ANQGSEA. This CDR3 has 14 residues. The chain's CDR3 is CSVLLQAETDTQYF. As DNA, the CDR3 is TGCAGCGTTTTGTTGCAGGCGGAGACAGATACGCAGTATTTT.

This clonotype was observed a handful of times. The chain joins TRBV18 to TRBJ1-5, with D perhaps TRBD1 (5 bases). Trimming removed 1 base at V and 3 bases at J, with 7 bases between. The CDR3 has 14 amino acids. Germline lookup yields CDR1 KGHSH and CDR2 LQKENI. The DNA of the CDR3 is TGTGCCAGCTCACCACAGGGGAACAATCAGCCCCAGCATTTT. This translates into CASSPQGNNQPQHF.

Many counts were recorded for this clonotype. This chain joins TRBV10-3 and TRBJ1-1; possible D gene TRBD1, 6 bases. Germline V CDR1 and CDR2: ENHRY, SYGVKD. V lost 4 bases and J lost 6, with 15 bases in between. There are 14 residues in the CDR3. CDR3 residues: CAISGTDAPAEAFF. CDR3 sequence (DNA): TGTGCCATCAGTGGGACAGACGCCCCGGCTGAAGCTTTCTTT.

This clonotype was seen more than once but under ten times. This chain links TRBV5-4 with TRBJ2-3, with D hard to call. This CDR3 comprises 13 residues. Between the trimmed V and J ends, which lost 3 bases and 6 bases, there was a span of 11 bases. The germline V gene encodes CDR1 SGHNT and CDR2 YYREEE (reference sequence). CDR3 nucleotides: TGTGCCAGCAGCTCTCTGTTCGACGATACGCAGTATTTT. It specifies CASSSLFDDTQYF. Full variable domain (rest looked up from reference TRBV5-4 and TRBJ2-3): ETGVTQSPTHLIKTRGQQVTLRCSSQSGHNTVSWYQQALGQGPQFIFQYYREEENGRGNFPPRFSGLQFPNYSSELNVNALELDDSALYLCASSSLFDDTQYFGPGTRLTVL.

This clonotype was seen at least ten times. The gene calls are TRBV10-3 and TRBJ2-3; 7 positions agree with TRBD1. CDR1 is ENHRY, CDR2 SYGVKD, per germline. V shed 6 bases, J shed 0 bases, and the junction held 9 bases outside the gene matches. The CDR3 length is 16 residues. The CDR3 DNA reads TGTGCCATCAGGTCCGGGACAGAACCTAGCACAGATACGCAGTATTTT. Protein product: CAIRSGTEPSTDTQYF.

Only a few counts were recorded for this clonotype. The V gene is TRBV25-1, the J gene TRBJ1-6; 8 bases fit TRBD1. Germline V gene lookup returns CDR1 MGHDK and CDR2 SYGVNS. CDR3 length equals 15 residues. V lost 3 bases, J lost 7 bases, and 5 bases stayed unmatched. CDR3 residues: CASSDTGQANSPLHF. In DNA, the CDR3 is TGTGCCAGCAGTGATACGGGACAGGCAAATTCACCCCTCCACTTT.

The rearrangement links TRBV29-1 to TRBJ1-1; D gene ambiguous. CDR3 length equals 12 residues. Per germline, CDR1 SQVTM and CDR2 ANQGSEA. Deletions cut 4 bases from V and 1 base from J, with 7 bases between. CDR3 in DNA: TGCAGCGTTGTTAAGGGGAACACTGAAGCTTTCTTT. This codes for CSVVKGNTEAFF.

The chain recombines TRBV5-4 with TRBJ2-3, with TRBD2 matching 11 bases. The CDR3 length is 17 residues. From germline, CDR1 is SGHNT and CDR2 YYREEE (reference sequence). V dropped 5 bases and J dropped 5; count of bases not matched to a gene: 13. The CDR3 DNA sequence: TGTGCCAGCAGTCCCCCAGGGATAGCGGGAGGGAAAGATACGCAGTATTTT. It is translated as CASSPPGIAGGKDTQYF.

This clonotype appeared a few times. V and J are TRBV29-1 and TRBJ2-1; a weak D match, TRBD2 (5 bases). The CDR3 has 14 amino acids. Germline lookup yields CDR1 SQVTM and CDR2 ANQGSEA. The ends were cut back, 3 bases at V and 10 bases at J, with 19 bases in the middle. CDR3 region: CSVENEGRLGEQFF. CDR3 nucleotide sequence: TGCAGCGTTGAGAACGAGGGCCGTCTAGGGGAGCAGTTCTTC.

This clonotype has ten or more counts. The chain combines TRBV7-2 with TRBJ1-5; D gene unclear. There are 13 residues in the CDR3. Germline CDR1 SGHTA, CDR2 FQGNSA. Trimming took off 1 base at V and 11 bases at J, with 12 bases between the two ends. The CDR3 sequence is CASSLGELTTQHF. The CDR3 DNA reads as TGTGCCAGCAGCTTAGGGGAGCTGACGACCCAGCATTTT.

Only a few counts were recorded for this clonotype. The chain has TRBV30 and TRBJ2-4, with unresolved D. The CDR3 totals 12 residues. Germline loops: CDR1 GTSNPN, CDR2 SVGIG (reference sequence). V was shortened by 5 bases and J by 0 bases, with 5 bases between the two germline ends. The CDR3 region has the DNA TGTGCCTGGGGATTAGCCAAAAACATTCAGTACTTC. This gives the protein CAWGLAKNIQYF.

The V call is TRBV2, the J call TRBJ2-5; D is perhaps TRBD2 (6 bases). Deletions cut 6 bases from V and 5 bases from J, with 19 bases between. CDR3 length: 15 amino acids. Germline assignment: CDR1 SNHLY and CDR2 FYNNEI. CDR3 protein: CASRILPGVVETQYF. DNA of the CDR3: TGTGCCAGCAGAATCCTCCCGGGGGTGGTCGAGACCCAGTACTTC.

Note on this clonotype: A much larger clonotype is one base distant, so this may be a read error. The gene calls are TRBV7-2 and TRBJ2-3, with 11 bases aligning to TRBD2. This CDR3 has 16 amino acids. Germline V CDR1 and CDR2: SGHTA, FQGNSA. The ends lost 7 bases at V and 1 base at J; junction bases unmatched: 7. The CDR3, as DNA: TGTGCCAGCACCCCGGTACTAGCGGGGGGCACAGATACGCAGTATTTT. It codes for CASTPVLAGGTDTQYF.

This clonotype was counted a few times. V and J are TRBV6-2 or TRBV6-3 and TRBJ1-1; D is possibly TRBD1 (5 bases). V was cut by 6 bases and J by 4 bases, with 15 bases left in between. CDR1 MNHEY and CDR2 SVGEGT come from the germline V gene. The CDR3 totals 14 residues. This CDR3 reads CASRRQSGITEAFF. Here the CDR3 DNA reads TGTGCCAGCAGGAGACAGTCCGGGATCACTGAAGCTTTCTTT.

This clonotype was seen a handful of times. The V gene is TRBV28, the J gene TRBJ1-4, with 12 bases matching TRBD1. V lost 11 bases and J lost 8; bases outside the gene matches: 6. This CDR3 has 13 amino acids. CDR1 is MDHEN, CDR2 SYDVKM, per germline. The chain's CDR3 is CAVGTGGMEKLFF. As DNA, the CDR3 is TGTGCCGTGGGGACAGGGGGCATGGAAAAACTGTTTTTT. Using reference TRBV28 and TRBJ1-4 for the parts outside the CDR3, the full variable domain is DVKVTQSSRYLVKRTGEKVFLECVQDMDHENMFWYRQDPGLGLRLIYFSYDVKMKEKGDIPEGYSVSREKKERFSLILESASTNQTSMYLCAVGTGGMEKLFFGSGTQLSVL.